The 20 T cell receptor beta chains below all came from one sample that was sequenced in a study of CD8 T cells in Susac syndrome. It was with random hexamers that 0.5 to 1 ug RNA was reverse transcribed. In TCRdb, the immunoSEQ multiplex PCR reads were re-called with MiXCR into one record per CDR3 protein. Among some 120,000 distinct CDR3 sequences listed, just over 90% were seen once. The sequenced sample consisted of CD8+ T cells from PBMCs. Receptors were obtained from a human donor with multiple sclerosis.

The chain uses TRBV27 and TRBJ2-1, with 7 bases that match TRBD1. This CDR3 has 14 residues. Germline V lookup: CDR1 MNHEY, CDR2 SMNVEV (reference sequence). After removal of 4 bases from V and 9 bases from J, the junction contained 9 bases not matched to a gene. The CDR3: CASSCRGRGCEQFF. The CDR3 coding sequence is TGTGCCAGCAGTTGTAGGGGGCGAGGATGTGAGCAGTTCTTC.

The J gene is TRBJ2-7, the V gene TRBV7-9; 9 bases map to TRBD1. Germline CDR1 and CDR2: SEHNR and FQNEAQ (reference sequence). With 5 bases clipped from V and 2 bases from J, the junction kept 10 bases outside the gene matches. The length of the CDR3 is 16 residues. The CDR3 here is CASSHPGQGPPYEQYV. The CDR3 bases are TGTGCCAGCAGCCATCCCGGACAGGGGCCCCCCTACGAGCAGTACGTC.

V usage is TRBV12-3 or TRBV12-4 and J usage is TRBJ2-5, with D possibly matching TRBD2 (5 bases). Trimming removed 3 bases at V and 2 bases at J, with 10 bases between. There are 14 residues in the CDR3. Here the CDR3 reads CASSFEREQETQYF. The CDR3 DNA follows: TGTGCCAGCAGTTTTGAGAGGGAACAAGAGACCCAGTACTTC.

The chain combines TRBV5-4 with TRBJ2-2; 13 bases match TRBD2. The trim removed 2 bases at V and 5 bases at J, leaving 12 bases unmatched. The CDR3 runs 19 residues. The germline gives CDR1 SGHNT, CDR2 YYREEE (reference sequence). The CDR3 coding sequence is TGTGCCAGCAGCTTTTTAGGGACTAGCGGGATCGTCAGGACCGGGGAGCTGTTTTTT. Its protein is CASSFLGTSGIVRTGELFF.

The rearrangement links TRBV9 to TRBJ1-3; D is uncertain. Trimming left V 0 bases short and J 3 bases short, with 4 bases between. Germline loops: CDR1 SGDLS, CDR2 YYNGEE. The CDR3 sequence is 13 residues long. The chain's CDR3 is CASSVGDGNTIYF. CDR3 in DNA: TGTGCCAGCAGCGTAGGAGATGGAAACACCATATATTTT.

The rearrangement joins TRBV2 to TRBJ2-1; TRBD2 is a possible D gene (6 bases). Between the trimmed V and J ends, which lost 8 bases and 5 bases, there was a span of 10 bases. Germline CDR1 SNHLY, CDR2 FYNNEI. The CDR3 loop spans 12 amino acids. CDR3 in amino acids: CASSGGNNEQFF. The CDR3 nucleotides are TGTGCCAGCTCGGGCGGGAACAATGAGCAGTTCTTC.

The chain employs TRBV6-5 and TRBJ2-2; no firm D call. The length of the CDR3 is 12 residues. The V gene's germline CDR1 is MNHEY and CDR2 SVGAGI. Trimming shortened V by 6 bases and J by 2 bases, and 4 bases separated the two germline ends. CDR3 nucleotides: TGTGCCAGCAGAATTAACACCGGGGAGCTGTTTTTT. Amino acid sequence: CASRINTGELFF.

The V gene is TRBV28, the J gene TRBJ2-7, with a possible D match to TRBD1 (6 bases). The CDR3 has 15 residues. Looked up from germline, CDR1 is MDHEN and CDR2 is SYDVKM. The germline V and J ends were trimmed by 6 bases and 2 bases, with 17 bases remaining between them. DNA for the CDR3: TGTGCCAGCAGAGAGGTCCCCGGACAGACCTACGAGCAGTACTTC. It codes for CASREVPGQTYEQYF. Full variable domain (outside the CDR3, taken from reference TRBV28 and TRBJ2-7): DVKVTQSSRYLVKRTGEKVFLECVQDMDHENMFWYRQDPGLGLRLIYFSYDVKMKEKGDIPEGYSVSREKKERFSLILESASTNQTSMYLCASREVPGQTYEQYFGPGTRLTVT.

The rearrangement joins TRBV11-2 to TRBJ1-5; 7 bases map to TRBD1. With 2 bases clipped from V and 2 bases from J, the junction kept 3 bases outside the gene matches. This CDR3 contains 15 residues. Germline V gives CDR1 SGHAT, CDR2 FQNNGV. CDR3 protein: CASSLLQGRNQPQHF. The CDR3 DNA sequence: TGTGCCAGCAGCTTACTACAGGGGCGCAATCAGCCCCAGCATTTT.

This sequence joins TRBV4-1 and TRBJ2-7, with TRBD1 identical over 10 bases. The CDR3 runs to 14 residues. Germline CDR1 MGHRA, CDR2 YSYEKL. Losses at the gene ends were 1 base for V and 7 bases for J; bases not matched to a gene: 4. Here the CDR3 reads CASSQVGQGREQYF. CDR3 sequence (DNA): TGCGCCAGCAGCCAAGTGGGACAGGGGAGGGAGCAGTACTTC.

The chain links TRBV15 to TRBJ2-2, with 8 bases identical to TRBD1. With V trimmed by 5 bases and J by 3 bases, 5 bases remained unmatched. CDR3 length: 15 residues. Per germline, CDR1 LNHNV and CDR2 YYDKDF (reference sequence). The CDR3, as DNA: TGTGCCACCAGCTGGGGACAGGATGACACCGGGGAGCTGTTTTTT. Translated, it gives CATSWGQDDTGELFF.

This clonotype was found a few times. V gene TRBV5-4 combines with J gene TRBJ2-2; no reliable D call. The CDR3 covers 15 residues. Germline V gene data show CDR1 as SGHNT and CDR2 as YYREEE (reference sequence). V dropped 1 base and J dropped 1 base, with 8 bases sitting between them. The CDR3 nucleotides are TGTGCCAGCAGCTTGAGCGAACTGAACACCGGGGAGCTGTTTTTT. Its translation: CASSLSELNTGELFF.

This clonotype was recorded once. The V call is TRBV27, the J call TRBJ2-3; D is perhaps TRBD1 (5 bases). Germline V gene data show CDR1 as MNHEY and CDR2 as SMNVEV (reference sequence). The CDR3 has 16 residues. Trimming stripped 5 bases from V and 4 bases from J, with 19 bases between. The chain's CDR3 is CASSPHWGEVADTQYF. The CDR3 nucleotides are TGTGCCAGCAGTCCTCACTGGGGCGAAGTGGCAGATACGCAGTATTTT.

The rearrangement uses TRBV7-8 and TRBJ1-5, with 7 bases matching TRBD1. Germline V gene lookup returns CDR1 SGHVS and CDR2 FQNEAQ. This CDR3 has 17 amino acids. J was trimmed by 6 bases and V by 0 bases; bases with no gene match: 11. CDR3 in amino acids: CASSLAKRQGRAQPQHF. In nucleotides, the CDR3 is TGTGCCAGCAGCTTAGCGAAGAGACAGGGTCGGGCTCAGCCCCAGCATTTT.

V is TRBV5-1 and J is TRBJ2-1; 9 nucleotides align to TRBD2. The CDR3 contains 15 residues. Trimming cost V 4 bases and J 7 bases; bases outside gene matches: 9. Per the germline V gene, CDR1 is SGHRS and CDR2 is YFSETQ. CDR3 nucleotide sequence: TGCGCCAGCAGCCCCCTAGCGGGGTGGTCTAATGAGCAGTTCTTC. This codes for CASSPLAGWSNEQFF.

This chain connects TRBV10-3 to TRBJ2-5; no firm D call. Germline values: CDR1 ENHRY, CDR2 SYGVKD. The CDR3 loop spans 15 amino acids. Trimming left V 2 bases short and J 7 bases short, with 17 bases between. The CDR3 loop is CAISERNQDSGTQYF. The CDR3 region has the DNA TGTGCCATCAGTGAGCGAAACCAGGATTCTGGGACCCAGTACTTC.

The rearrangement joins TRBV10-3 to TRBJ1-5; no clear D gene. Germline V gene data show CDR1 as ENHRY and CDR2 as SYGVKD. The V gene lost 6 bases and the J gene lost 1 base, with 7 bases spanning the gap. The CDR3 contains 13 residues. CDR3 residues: CAIRPGSNQPQHF. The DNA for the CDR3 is TGTGCCATCAGGCCCGGGAGCAATCAGCCCCAGCATTTT.

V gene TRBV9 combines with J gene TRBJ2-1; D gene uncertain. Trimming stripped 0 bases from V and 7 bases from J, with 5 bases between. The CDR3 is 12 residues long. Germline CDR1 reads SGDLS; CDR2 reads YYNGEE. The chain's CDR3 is CASSVGMNEQFF. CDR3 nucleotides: TGTGCCAGCAGCGTAGGGATGAATGAGCAGTTCTTC. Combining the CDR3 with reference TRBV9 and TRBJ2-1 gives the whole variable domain DSGVTQTPKHLITATGQRVTLRCSPRSGDLSVYWYQQSLDQGLQFLIQYYNGEERAKGNILERFSAQQFPDLHSELNLSSLELGDSALYFCASSVGMNEQFFGPGTRLTVL.

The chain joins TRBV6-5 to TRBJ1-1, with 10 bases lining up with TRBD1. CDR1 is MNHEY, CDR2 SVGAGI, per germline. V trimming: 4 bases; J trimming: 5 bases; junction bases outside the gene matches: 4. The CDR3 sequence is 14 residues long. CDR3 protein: CASSWGTGETEAFF. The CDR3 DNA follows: TGTGCCAGCAGTTGGGGGACAGGGGAGACTGAAGCTTTCTTT.

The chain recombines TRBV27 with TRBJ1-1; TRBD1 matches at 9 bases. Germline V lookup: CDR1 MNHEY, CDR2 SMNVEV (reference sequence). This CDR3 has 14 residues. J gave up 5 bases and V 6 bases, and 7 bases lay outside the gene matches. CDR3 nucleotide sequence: TGTGCCAGCAGCATACAGGGGGCGCGAACTGAAGCTTTCTTT. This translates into CASSIQGARTEAFF.